A selection of T cell receptor beta chains follows, all from one sample in a study of cytomegalovirus exposure and HLA in healthy donors. Profiled with immunoSEQ multiplex PCR; TCRdb holds only in-frame clones, not every one. In the table there are 150,000 to 200,000 clones, roughly 70% of which are singletons. The sequencing input was PBMCs. These receptors all stem from a woman in her forties in good health and CMV-seropositive. Both conserved end residues are part of each CDR3. The order of the fields is V gene, clone size, D gene, J gene, CDR3 DNA, CDR3 protein. A D gene is named only where the DNA matches it firmly. Expanded clones are given a class, and other clones once, few, many or no size at all.

TRBV28	.	TRBD1	TRBJ1-5	TGTGCCAGCAGTTTAGGGGACAGGGGTTATCAGCCCCAGCATTTT	CASSLGDRGYQPQHF
TRBV28	.	TRBD1	TRBJ1-5	TGTGCCAGCAGTTCCGACAGGGGGCGACTGCCCCAGCATTTT	CASSSDRGRLPQHF
TRBV7-2	.	.	TRBJ1-1	TGTGCCAGCAGCTTAGTTCGGGATGTGAACACTGAAGCTTTCTTT	CASSLVRDVNTEAFF
TRBV11-2	.	TRBD1	TRBJ2-7	TGTGCCAGCAGCCCTCAATACAGGGGGTCCTACGAGCAGTACTTC	CASSPQYRGSYEQYF
TRBV6-5	few	TRBD1	TRBJ1-1	TGTGCCAGCAGTCCCGAACGACAGGGCGCTGAAGCTTTCTTT	CASSPERQGAEAFF
TRBV7-3	.	.	TRBJ1-1	TGTGCCAGCAGCTTAGGTAGTCGATTCACTGAAGCTTTCTTT	CASSLGSRFTEAFF
TRBV19	.	TRBD1	TRBJ2-5	TGTGCCAGTAGTACGACAGGGGGAGAGGAGACCCAGTACTTC	CASSTTGGEETQYF
TRBV9	few	.	TRBJ1-6	TGTGCCAGCAGCTCACAGGGCGTCTATAATTCACCCCTCCACTTT	CASSSQGVYNSPLHF
TRBV6-5	.	.	TRBJ1-5	TGTGCCAGCAGTTACGAAGGGGTGGAACAGCCCCAGCATTTT	CASSYEGVEQPQHF
TRBV4-3	once	TRBD1	TRBJ1-2	TGCGCCAGCAGCCAGGGGCAGGGGGCTTTTGGCTACACCTTC	CASSQGQGAFGYTF
TRBV28	.	TRBD1	TRBJ1-1	TGTGCCAGCAGTTCGACAGGGAACCGGAACACTGAAGCTTTCTTT	CASSSTGNRNTEAFF
TRBV5-1	.	.	TRBJ2-7	TGCGCCAGCAGCTTGGCCCTGGGGGCTAGGTACGAGCAGTACTTC	CASSLALGARYEQYF
TRBV5-4	.	.	TRBJ2-2	TGTGCCAGCAGCTTAGCGAGGGTGACGAACACCGGGGAGCTGTTTTTT	CASSLARVTNTGELFF
TRBV27	few	.	TRBJ1-5	TGTGCCAGCAGTTTATCGAGGAGCAATCAGCCCCAGCATTTT	CASSLSRSNQPQHF
TRBV19	.	TRBD2	TRBJ2-1	TGTGCCAGTAGTATAGTAGCTAGCGGATACAATGAGCAGTTCTTC	CASSIVASGYNEQFF